The clone carrying this T cell receptor beta chain has just a few counts. The entry originates in a study of immune evolution from preneoplasia to lung adenocarcinoma. V lost 4 bases and J lost 5; bases outside the gene matches: 6. CDR1 and CDR2 (germline): SQVTM, ANQGSEA. The CDR3 loop spans 13 amino acids. Measured with immunoSEQ multiplex PCR; TCRdb has only the in-frame clones, and not every one. This table has 3,800 or so clones, around nine tenths appearing once. The TCR sequence derives from an older donor with lung adenocarcinoma. The chain links TRBV29-1 to TRBJ2-5, with 8 nucleotides matching TRBD2. The sample comprised FFPE minimally invasive lung adenocarcinoma tissue. DNA for the CDR3: TGCAGCGTTGCCAGCGGGAGATTGGAGACCCAGTACTTC. This codes for CSVASGRLETQYF. Full variable domain (outside the CDR3, taken from reference TRBV29-1 and TRBJ2-5): SAVISQKPSRDICQRGTSLTIQCQVDSQVTMMFWYRQQPGQSLTLIATANQGSEATYESGFVIDKFPISRPNLTFSTLTVSNMSPEDSSIYLCSVASGRLETQYFGPGTRLLVL.